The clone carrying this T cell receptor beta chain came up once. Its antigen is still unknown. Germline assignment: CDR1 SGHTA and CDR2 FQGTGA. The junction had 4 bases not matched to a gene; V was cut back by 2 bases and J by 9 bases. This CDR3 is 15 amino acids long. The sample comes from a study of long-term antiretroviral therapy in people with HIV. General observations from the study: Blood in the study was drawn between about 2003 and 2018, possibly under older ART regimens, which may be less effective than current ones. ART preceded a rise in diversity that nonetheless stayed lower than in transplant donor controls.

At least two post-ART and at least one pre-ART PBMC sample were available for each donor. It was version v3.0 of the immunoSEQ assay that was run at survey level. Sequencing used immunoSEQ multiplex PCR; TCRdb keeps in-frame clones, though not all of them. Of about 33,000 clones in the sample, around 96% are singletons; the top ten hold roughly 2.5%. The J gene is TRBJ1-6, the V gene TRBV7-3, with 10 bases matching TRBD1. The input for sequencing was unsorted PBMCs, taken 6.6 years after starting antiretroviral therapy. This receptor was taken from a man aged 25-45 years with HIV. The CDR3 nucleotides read TGTGCCAGCAGCTTAGGGACAGGGGATGCTTCACCCCTCCACTTT. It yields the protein CASSLGTGDASPLHF.